The T cell receptor beta chain under discussion was sequenced for a study of PD-1 blockade in mismatch repair-deficient tumors. Study background: All were previously treated, progressing patients with 12 mismatch repair-deficient cancer types. The study's findings and limits: Tumor-resident clones, often undetectable pretreatment in blood, expanded then contracted after pembrolizumab.

Repertoires were generated with immunoSEQ multiplex PCR, while TCRdb's copy carries only in-frame clones and drops some. The sample lists approximately 100,000 clones, approximately 83% occurring once. Every patient had mismatch repair deficiency by PCR or immunohistochemistry. TCR sequencing covered three patients who responded to pembrolizumab. Per germline, CDR1 LGHNT and CDR2 FRNRAP. The CDR3 is 16 amino acids. Losses at the gene ends were 7 bases for V and 4 bases for J; bases not matched to a gene: 11. On this clone itself: Antigen specificity is unknown.

The source of this sequence is an adult with mismatch repair-deficient cancer. The sequenced sample was peripheral blood, obtained 35 to 37 weeks after starting pembrolizumab. The chain has TRBV12-5 and TRBJ1-5; 9 positions agree with TRBD1. The CDR3 sequence is CASEQTGGGRNQPQHF. CDR3 nucleotides: TGTGCTAGTGAACAAACAGGGGGCGGTAGGAATCAGCCCCAGCATTTT.